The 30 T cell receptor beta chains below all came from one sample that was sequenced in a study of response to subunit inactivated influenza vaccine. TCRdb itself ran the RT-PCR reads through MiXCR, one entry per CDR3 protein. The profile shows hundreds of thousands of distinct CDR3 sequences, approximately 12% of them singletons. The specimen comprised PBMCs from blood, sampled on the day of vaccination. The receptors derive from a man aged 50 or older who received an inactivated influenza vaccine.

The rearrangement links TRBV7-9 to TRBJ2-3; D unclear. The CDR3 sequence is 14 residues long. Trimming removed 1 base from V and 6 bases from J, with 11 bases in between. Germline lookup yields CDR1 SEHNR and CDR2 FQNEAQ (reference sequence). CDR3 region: CASSLEATWDTQYF. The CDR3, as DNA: TGTGCCAGCAGCTTAGAGGCGACCTGGGATACGCAGTATTTT.

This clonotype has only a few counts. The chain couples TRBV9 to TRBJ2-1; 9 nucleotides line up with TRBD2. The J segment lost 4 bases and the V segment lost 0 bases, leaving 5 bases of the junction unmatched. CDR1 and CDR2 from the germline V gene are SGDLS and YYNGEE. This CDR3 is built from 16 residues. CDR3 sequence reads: CASSVEGLALYNEQFF. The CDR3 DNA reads TGTGCCAGCAGCGTAGAGGGACTAGCCTTGTACAATGAGCAGTTCTTC.

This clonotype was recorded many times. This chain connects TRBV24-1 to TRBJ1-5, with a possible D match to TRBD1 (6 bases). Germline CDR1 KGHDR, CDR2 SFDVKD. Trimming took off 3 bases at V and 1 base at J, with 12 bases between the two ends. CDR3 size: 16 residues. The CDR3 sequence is CATSDRTGTSNQPQHF. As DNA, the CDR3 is TGTGCCACCAGTGATCGAACCGGGACAAGCAATCAGCCCCAGCATTTT.

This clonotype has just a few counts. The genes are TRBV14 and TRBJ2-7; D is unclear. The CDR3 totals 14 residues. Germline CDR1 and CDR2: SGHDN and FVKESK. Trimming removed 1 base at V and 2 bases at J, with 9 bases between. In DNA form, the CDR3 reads TGTGCCAGCAGCCAAGGGAGAAGTACCTACGAGCAGTACTTC. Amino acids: CASSQGRSTYEQYF. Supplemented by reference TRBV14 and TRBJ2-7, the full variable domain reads EAGVTQFPSHSVIEKGQTVTLRCDPISGHDNLYWYRRVMGKEIKFLLHFVKESKQDESGMPNNRFLAERTGGTYSTLKVQPAELEDSGVYFCASSQGRSTYEQYFGPGTRLTVT.

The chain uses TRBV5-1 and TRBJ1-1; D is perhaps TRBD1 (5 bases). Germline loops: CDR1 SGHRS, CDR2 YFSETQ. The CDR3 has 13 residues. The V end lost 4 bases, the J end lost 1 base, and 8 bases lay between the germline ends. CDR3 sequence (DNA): TGCGCCAGCAGCATACAGGCGAACACTGAAGCTTTCTTT. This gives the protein CASSIQANTEAFF.

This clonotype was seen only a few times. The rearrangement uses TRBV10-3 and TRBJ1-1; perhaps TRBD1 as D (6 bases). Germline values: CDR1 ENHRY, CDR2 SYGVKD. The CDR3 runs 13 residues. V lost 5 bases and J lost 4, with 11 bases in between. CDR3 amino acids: CAISQGLSTEAFF. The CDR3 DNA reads TGTGCCATCAGTCAGGGGCTTAGCACTGAAGCTTTCTTT.

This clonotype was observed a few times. The CDR3 region is CATSDPSDRAGTGELFF. The CDR3 DNA reads TGTGCCACCAGTGATCCCTCGGACAGGGCGGGCACCGGGGAGCTGTTTTTT. The chain uses TRBV24-1 and TRBJ2-2, with 8 bases aligning to TRBD1. V gave up 3 bases and J gave up 4 bases; unmatched junction bases: 9. This CDR3 spans 17 amino acids. The germline V gene has CDR1 KGHDR and CDR2 SFDVKD.

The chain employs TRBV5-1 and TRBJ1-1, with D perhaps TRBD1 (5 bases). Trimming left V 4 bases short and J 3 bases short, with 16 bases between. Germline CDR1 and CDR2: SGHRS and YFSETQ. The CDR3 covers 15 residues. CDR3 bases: TGCGCCAGCAGCCTCTCAGGGCCTAGGGACACTGAAGCTTTCTTT. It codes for CASSLSGPRDTEAFF. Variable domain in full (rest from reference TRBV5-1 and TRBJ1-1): KAGVTQTPRYLIKTRGQQVTLSCSPISGHRSVSWYQQTPGQGLQFLFEYFSETQRNKGNFPGRFSGRQFSNSRSEMNVSTLELGDSALYLCASSLSGPRDTEAFFGQGTRLTVV.

CDR3 sequence (DNA): TGTGCCACCAGCAAGGGGTGGGATGAAAAACTGTTTTTT. Encoded protein: CATSKGWDEKLFF. The chain employs TRBV15 and TRBJ1-4; D perhaps matches TRBD1 (5 bases). Trimming pared 4 bases from V and 6 bases from J, leaving 9 bases between. CDR3 size: 13 residues. The germline V gene has CDR1 LNHNV and CDR2 YYDKDF (reference sequence).

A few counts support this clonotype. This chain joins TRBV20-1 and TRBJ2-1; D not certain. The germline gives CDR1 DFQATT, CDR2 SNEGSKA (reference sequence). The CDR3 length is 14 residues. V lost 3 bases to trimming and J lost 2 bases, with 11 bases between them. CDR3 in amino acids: CSASKSLTYNEQFF. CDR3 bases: TGCAGTGCTAGTAAGAGTCTTACCTACAATGAGCAGTTCTTC.

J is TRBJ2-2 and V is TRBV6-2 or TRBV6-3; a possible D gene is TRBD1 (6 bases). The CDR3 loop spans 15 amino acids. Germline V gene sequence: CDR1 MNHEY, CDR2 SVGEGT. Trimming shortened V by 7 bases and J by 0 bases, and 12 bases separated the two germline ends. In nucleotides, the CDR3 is TGTGCCAGCAAGCCGGGACACCCGAACACCGGGGAGCTGTTTTTT. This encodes CASKPGHPNTGELFF.

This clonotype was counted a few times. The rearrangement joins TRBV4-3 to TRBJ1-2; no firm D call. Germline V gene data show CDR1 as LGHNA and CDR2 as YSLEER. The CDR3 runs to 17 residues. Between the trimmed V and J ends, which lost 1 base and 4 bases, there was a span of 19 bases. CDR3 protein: CASSQGLTVPSAYGYTF. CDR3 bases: TGCGCCAGCAGCCAAGGTCTAACGGTCCCAAGTGCCTATGGCTACACCTTC.

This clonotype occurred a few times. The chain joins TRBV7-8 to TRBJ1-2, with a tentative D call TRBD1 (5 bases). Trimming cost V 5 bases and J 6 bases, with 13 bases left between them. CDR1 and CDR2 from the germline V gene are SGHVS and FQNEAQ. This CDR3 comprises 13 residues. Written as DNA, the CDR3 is TGTGCCAGCAGCCGAACCCCGACAGATGGCTACACCTTC. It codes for CASSRTPTDGYTF.

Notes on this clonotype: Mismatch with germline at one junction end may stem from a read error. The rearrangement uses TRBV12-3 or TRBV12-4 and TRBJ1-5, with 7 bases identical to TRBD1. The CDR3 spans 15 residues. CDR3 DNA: TGTGCCAGCAGTTTCCACAGGGGAAGCAATCATCCCCAGCATTTT. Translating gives CASSFHRGSNHPQHF.

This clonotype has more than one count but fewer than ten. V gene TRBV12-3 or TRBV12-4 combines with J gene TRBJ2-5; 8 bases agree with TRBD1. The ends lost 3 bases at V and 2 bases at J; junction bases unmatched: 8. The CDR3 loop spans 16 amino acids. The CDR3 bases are TGTGCCAGCAGTTTGGGTTGGCAGGGGGCTCAAGAGACCCAGTACTTC. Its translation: CASSLGWQGAQETQYF.

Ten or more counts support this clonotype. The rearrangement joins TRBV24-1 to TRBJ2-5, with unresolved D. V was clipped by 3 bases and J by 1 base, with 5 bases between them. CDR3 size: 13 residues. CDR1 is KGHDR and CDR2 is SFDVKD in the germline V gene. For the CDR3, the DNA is TGTGCCACCAGTGATACCATCCAAGAGACCCAGTACTTC. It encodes CATSDTIQETQYF.

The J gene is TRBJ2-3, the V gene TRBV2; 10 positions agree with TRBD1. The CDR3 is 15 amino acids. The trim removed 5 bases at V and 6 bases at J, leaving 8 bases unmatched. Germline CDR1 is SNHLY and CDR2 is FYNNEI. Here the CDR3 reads CASSLVDRGGDTQYF. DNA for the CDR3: TGTGCCAGCAGTCTAGTGGACAGGGGGGGCGATACGCAGTATTTT.

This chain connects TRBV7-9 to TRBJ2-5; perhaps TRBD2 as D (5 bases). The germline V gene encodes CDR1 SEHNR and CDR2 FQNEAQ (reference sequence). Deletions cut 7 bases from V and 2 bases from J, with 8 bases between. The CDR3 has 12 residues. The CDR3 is CASNGVQETQYF. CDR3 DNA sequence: TGTGCCAGCAACGGGGTACAAGAGACCCAGTACTTC.

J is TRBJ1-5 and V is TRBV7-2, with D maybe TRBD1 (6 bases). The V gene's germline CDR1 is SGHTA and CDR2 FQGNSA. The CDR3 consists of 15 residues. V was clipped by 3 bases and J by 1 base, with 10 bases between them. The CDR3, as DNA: TGTGCCAGCAGCTTTACAGGGTCCAGCAATCAGCCCCAGCATTTT. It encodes CASSFTGSSNQPQHF.

CDR3 residues: CATSRGLAGGRNEQFF. The CDR3 DNA reads TGTGCCACCAGCAGAGGATTAGCGGGAGGGCGCAATGAGCAGTTCTTC. The J gene is TRBJ2-1, the V gene TRBV15; 11 positions match TRBD2. Germline values: CDR1 LNHNV, CDR2 YYDKDF (reference sequence). With V trimmed by 1 base and J by 6 bases, 5 bases remained unmatched. This CDR3 has 16 residues.

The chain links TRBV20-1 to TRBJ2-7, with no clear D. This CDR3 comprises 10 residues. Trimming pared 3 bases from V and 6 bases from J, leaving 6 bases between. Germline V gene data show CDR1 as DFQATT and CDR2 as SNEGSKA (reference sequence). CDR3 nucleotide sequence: TGCAGTGCTAGCGCCCCCGAGCAGTACTTC. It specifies CSASAPEQYF.

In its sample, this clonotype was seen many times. The CDR3 spells CASSYSQGEISTDTQYF. The CDR3 coding sequence is TGTGCCAGCAGTTACTCGCAGGGCGAGATCAGCACAGATACGCAGTATTTT. The chain carries TRBV6-5 and TRBJ2-3; tentative D call: TRBD1 (5 bases). There are 17 residues in the CDR3. Germline CDR1 reads MNHEY; CDR2 reads SVGAGI. The V end lost 0 bases, the J end lost 0 bases, and 13 bases lay between the germline ends.

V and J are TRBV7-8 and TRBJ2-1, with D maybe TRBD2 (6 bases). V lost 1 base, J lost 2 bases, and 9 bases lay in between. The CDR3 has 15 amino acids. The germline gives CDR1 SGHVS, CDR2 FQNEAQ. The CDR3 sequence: CASSLGLGTYNEQFF. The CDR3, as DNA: TGTGCCAGCAGCTTAGGACTAGGGACCTACAATGAGCAGTTCTTC.

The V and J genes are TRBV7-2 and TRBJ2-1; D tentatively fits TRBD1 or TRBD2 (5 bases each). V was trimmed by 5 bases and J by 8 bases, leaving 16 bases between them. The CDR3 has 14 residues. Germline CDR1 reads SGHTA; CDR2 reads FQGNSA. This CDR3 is CASSRRQGAHEQFF. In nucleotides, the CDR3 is TGTGCCAGCAGCCGGCGGCAGGGAGCCCATGAGCAGTTCTTC.

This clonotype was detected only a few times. The CDR3 region has the DNA TGTGCCTGTTCGACTAGCGGGGGTTTCAGTGAGCAGTTCTTC. Translating it yields CACSTSGGFSEQFF. The chain links TRBV30 to TRBJ2-1; 12 bases fit TRBD2. The CDR3 spans 14 residues. Trimming took 6 bases from V and 9 from J; bases not matched to a gene: 9. Germline V lookup: CDR1 GTSNPN, CDR2 SVGIG (reference sequence).

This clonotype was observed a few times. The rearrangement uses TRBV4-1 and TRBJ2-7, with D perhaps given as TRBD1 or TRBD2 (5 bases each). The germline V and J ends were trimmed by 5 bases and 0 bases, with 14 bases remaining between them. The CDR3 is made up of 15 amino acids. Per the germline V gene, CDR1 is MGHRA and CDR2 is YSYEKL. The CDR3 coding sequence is TGCGCCAGCAGCACTCGGGACCTGAACTCCTACGAGCAGTACTTC. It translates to CASSTRDLNSYEQYF.

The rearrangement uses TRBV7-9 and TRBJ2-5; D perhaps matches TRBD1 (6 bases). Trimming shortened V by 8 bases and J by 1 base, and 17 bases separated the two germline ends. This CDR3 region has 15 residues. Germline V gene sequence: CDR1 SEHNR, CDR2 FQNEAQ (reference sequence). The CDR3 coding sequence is TGTGCCAGCGGTAACAGGGTAGGGGTCCAAGAGACCCAGTACTTC. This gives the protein CASGNRVGVQETQYF.

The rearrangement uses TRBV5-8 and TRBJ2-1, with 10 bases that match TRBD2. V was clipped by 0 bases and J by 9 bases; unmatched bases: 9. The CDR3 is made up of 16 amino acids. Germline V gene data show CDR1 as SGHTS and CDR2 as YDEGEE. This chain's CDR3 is CASSLELASGSGEQFF. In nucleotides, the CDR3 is TGTGCCAGCAGCTTGGAATTGGCTAGCGGGAGTGGTGAGCAGTTCTTC. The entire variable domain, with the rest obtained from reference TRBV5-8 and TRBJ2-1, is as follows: EAGVTQSPTHLIKTRGQQATLRCSPISGHTSVYWYQQALGLGLQFLLWYDEGEERNRGNFPPRFSGRQFPNYSSELNVNALELEDSALYLCASSLELASGSGEQFFGPGTRLTVL.

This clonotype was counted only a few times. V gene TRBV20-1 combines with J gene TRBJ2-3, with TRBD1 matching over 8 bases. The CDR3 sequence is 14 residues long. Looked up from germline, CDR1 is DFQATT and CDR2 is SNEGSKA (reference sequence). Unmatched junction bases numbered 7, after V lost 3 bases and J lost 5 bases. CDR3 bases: TGCAGTGCTAGTTGGCAGGGGGCAATAGATACGCAGTATTTT. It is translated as CSASWQGAIDTQYF.

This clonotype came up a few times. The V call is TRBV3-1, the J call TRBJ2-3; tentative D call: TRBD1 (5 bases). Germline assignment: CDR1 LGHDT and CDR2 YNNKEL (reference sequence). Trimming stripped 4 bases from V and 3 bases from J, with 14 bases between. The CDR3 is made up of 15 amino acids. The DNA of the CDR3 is TGTGCCAGCAGCCTCCAGGGTAGGATAACAGATACGCAGTATTTT. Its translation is CASSLQGRITDTQYF.